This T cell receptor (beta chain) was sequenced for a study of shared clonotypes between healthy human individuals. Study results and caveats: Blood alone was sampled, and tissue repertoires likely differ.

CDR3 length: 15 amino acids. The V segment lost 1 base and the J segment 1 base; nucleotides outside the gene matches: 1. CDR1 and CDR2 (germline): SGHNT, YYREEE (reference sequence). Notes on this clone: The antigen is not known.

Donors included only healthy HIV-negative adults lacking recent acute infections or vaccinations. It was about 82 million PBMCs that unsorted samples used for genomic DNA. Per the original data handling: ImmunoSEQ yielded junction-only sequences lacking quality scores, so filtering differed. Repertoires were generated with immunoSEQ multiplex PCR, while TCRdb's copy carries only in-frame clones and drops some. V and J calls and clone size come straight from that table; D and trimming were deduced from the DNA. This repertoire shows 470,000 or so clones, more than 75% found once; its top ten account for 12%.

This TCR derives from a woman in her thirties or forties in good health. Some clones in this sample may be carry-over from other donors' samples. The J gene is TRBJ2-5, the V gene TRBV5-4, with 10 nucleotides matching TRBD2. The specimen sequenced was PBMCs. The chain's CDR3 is CASSLPSGSQETQYF. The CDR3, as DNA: TGTGCCAGCAGCTTGCCTAGCGGGAGCCAAGAGACCCAGTACTTC.